The present TCR beta chain was sequenced within a study of beta chain features in type 1 diabetes. Isolated RNA was reverse transcribed in full, so expressed TCRB transcripts were sequenced. Clones were sequenced by immunoSEQ multiplex PCR, and TCRdb holds only the in-frame ones, with some missing. The sample comprises 500,000 to 800,000 clones, 9.5% to 15% of which are singletons, and more than 0.1% rests with the top ten. After removal of 5 bases from V and 3 bases from J, the junction contained 8 bases not matched to a gene. The CDR3 spans 15 residues. CDR1 SGDLS and CDR2 YYNGEE come from the germline V gene. Study outcomes and limitations: In all four CD4+ subsets, TCRB CDR3 length was significantly, moderately reduced in type 1 diabetes. Type 1 diabetes patients had fewer VDJ junction insertions and more deletions. Sampled from patients, naive, central memory and Treg TCRB repertoires appeared more similar than those sampled from healthy donors.

There are a few counts of this clone. The target antigen is unknown. The chain links TRBV9 to TRBJ2-7; 10 nucleotides match TRBD1. Sequencing was performed on naive CD4+ T cells from blood. The TCR sequence derives from a man in his thirties or forties with type 1 diabetes. CDR3 sequence: CASSSGGTGVYEQYF. CDR3 sequence (DNA): TGTGCCAGCAGTTCTGGGGGGACAGGGGTCTACGAGCAGTACTTC. Filled out from reference TRBV9 and TRBJ2-7, the complete variable domain reads DSGVTQTPKHLITATGQRVTLRCSPRSGDLSVYWYQQSLDQGLQFLIQYYNGEERAKGNILERFSAQQFPDLHSELNLSSLELGDSALYFCASSSGGTGVYEQYFGPGTRLTVT.